This T cell receptor (beta chain) is from a study of T cell changes during pregnancy in multiple sclerosis. The CDR3 has 16 residues. CDR1 MDHEN and CDR2 SYDVKM come from the germline V gene. V lost 2 bases to trimming and J lost 1 base; unmatched junction nucleotides: 8. TCRdb's table, derived via immunoSEQ multiplex PCR, lists solely in-frame clones and lacks some. In the table there are 85,000 to 90,000 clones, roughly 94% of which are singletons. The V and J genes are TRBV28 and TRBJ2-7; TRBD1 matches 7 bases. The source is a female donor in good health, enrolled as a control in a pregnancy study. Source: peripheral blood, taken after pregnancy. The CDR3 DNA follows: TGTGCCAGCAGTTTACCACCGGGACAGACTTCCTACGAGCAGTACTTC. It yields the protein CASSLPPGQTSYEQYF.